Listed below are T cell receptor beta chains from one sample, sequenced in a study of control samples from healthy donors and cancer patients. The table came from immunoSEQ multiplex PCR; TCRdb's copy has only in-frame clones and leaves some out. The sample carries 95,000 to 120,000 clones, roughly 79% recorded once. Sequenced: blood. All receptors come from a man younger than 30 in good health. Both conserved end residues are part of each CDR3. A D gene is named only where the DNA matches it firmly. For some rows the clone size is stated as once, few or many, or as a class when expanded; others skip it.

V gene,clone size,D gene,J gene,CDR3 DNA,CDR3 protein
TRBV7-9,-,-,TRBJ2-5,TGTGCCAGCAGCTTAGAGGGCCAGTTTCAAGAGACCCAGTACTTC,CASSLEGQFQETQYF
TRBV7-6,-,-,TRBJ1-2,TGTGCCAGCAGCTTAGACACAGGCCCTACGAATGGCTACACCTTC,CASSLDTGPTNGYTF
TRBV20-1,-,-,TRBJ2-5,TGCAGTGCGGAGCACCAAGAGACCCAGTACTTC,CSAEHQETQYF
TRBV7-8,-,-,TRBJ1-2,TGTGCCAGCAGCTTAGCTGAGCAGGGCTATGGCTACACCTTC,CASSLAEQGYGYTF
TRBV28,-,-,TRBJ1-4,TGTGCCAGCAGTCCCCCGGGAAGAGGGGAAAAACTGTTTTTT,CASSPPGRGEKLFF
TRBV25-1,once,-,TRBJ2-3,TGTGCCAGCAGTGAATTATCGGGGGATGCAGATACGCAGTATTTT,CASSELSGDADTQYF
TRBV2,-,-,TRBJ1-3,TGTGCCAGCAGTGAAGCGGTCAGGGTCGCAGGAAACACCATATATTTT,CASSEAVRVAGNTIYF
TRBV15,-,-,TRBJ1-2,TGTGCCACCAGCAGAGAAGAAGGGGATGGCTACACCTTC,CATSREEGDGYTF
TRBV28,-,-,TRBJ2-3,TGTGCCAGCAGTTTTGGTAGCTATACGCAGTATTTT,CASSFGSYTQYF
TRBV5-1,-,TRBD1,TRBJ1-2,TGCGCCAGCAGCCCCAGGGGGCAGAATGGCTACACCTTC,CASSPRGQNGYTF
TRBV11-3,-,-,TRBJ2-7,TGTGCCAGCAGCCAGGCGGACAACTACGAGCAGTACTTC,CASSQADNYEQYF
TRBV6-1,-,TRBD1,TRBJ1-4,TGTGCCAGCAGTGTTAACCGGGACAGCGCAAATGAAAAACTGTTTTTT,CASSVNRDSANEKLFF
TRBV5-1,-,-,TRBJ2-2,TGCGCCAGCAGCTTGGAGTGGCGGGGGAACACCGGGGAGCTGTTTTTT,CASSLEWRGNTGELFF
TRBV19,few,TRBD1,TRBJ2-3,TGTGCCAGTAGTATCTCTTTCGGGACAGGGGGTGGCACAGATACGCAGTATTTT,CASSISFGTGGGTDTQYF
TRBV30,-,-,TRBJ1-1,TGTGCCTGGACCCGCCAAATGAACACTGAAGCTTTCTTT,CAWTRQMNTEAFF
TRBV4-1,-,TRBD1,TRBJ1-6,TGCGCCAGCAGCCAAGATGCGGGACAGAATTCACCCCTCCACTTT,CASSQDAGQNSPLHF
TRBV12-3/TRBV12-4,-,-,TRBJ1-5,TGTGCCAGCAGTTTCGGGGGCAATCAGCCCCAGCATTTT,CASSFGGNQPQHF
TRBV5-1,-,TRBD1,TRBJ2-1,TGCGCCAGCAGCCGGGACAGCCCCGCTCAAGTTAGGTTCTTC,CASSRDSPAQVRFF
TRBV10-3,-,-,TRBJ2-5,TGTGCCATCAGTGATCGACAGAGGGAAGAGACCCAGTACTTC,CAISDRQREETQYF
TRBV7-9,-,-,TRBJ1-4,TGTGCCAGCAGCTTAGGGGGGGTAACTAATGAAAAACTGTTTTTT,CASSLGGVTNEKLFF
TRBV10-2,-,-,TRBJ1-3,TGCGCCAGCAGGGATACAGGGAGCTCTGGAAACACCATATATTTT,CASRDTGSSGNTIYF
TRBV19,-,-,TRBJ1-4,TGTGCCAGTAGTCCGCTGACGACGGAAAAACTGTTTTTT,CASSPLTTEKLFF
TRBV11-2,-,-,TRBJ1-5,TGTGCCAGCAGCTTAGACGGGGGCTATGGCAATCAGCCCCAGCATTTT,CASSLDGGYGNQPQHF
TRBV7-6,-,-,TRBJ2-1,TGTGCCAGCAGCCCCCCCTTCGCCGACGGGGACTACAATGAGCAGTTCTTC,CASSPPFADGDYNEQFF
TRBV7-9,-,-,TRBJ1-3,TGTGCCAGCAGTTTTCAAGGGGGAAACACCATATATTTT,CASSFQGGNTIYF
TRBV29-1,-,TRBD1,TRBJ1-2,TGCAGCGTTGAAGACGGGACAGCGTATGGCTACACCTTC,CSVEDGTAYGYTF
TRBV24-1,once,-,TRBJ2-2,TGTGCCACCAGTGAGAGGATGAAATCGAACACCGGGGAGCTGTTTTTT,CATSERMKSNTGELFF
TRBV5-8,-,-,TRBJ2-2,TGTGCCAGCAGCTTCCGGCGGGGCGGCACCGGGGAGCTGTTTTTT,CASSFRRGGTGELFF
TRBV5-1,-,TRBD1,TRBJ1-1,TGCGCCAGCAGCTTGGGACAGGGGGGGAACACTGAAGCTTTCTTT,CASSLGQGGNTEAFF
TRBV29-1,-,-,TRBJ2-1,TGCAGCGGGCACAGGACAGCTTACAATGAGCAGTTCTTC,CSGHRTAYNEQFF
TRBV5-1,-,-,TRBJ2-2,TGCGCCAGCTCTTACACCGGGGAGCTGTTTTTT,CASSYTGELFF
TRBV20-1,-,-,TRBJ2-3,TGCAGTGCTGGGGGTACGGATACGCAGTATTTT,CSAGGTDTQYF